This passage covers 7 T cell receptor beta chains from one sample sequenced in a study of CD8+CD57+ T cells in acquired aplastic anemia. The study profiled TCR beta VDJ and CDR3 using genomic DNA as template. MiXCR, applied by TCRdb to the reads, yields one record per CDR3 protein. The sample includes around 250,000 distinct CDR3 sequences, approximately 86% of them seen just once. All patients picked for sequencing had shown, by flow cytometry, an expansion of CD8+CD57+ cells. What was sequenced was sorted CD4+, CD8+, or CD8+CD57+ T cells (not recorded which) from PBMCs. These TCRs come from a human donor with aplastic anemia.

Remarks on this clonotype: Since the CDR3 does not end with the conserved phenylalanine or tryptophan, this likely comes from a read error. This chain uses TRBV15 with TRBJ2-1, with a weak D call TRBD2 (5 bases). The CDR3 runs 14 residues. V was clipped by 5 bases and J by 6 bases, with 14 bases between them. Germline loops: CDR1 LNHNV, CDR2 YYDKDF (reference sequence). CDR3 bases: TGTGCCACCAGCTGCGTGGGCCTAGCCAATGAGCAGTTCGTC. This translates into CATSCVGLANEQFV.

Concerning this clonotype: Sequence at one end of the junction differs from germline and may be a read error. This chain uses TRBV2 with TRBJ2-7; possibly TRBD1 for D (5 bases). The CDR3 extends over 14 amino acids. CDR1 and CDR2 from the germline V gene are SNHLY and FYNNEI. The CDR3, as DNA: TGTGCCAGCAGCGCATCCCAGGGTGGTCAGGCGCAGTATTTC. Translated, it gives CASSASQGGQAQYF.

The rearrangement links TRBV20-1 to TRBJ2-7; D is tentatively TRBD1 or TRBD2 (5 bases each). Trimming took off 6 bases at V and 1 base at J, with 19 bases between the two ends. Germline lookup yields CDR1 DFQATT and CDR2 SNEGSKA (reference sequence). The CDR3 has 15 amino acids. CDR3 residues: CSASSWGRKSYEQYF. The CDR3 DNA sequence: TGCAGTGCCAGTAGTTGGGGACGCAAGTCCTACGAGCAGTACTTC.

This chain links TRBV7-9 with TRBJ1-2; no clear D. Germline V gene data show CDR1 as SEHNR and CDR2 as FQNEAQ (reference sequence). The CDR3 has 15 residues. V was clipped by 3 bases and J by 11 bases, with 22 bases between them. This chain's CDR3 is CASSLTDGGYDQYTF. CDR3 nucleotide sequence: TGTGCCAGCAGCTTGACCGACGGCGGCTACGATCAGTACACCTTC.

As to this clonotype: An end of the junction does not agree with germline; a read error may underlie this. This CDR3 reads CAYEVTAEAYAQYF. The CDR3 coding sequence is TGTGCCTACGAGGTTACGGCGGAGGCCTACGCGCAGTACTTC. The rearrangement joins TRBV7-9 to TRBJ2-7; perhaps TRBD2 as D (5 bases). The CDR3 has 14 amino acids. Per germline, CDR1 SEHNR and CDR2 FQNEAQ (reference sequence).

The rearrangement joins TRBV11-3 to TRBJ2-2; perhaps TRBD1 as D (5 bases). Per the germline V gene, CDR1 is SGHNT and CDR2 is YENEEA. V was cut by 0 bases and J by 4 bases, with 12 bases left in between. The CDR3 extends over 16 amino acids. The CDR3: CASSLDLTVSTGELFF. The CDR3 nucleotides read TGTGCCAGCAGCTTAGATCTGACAGTGAGCACCGGGGAGCTGTTTTTT.

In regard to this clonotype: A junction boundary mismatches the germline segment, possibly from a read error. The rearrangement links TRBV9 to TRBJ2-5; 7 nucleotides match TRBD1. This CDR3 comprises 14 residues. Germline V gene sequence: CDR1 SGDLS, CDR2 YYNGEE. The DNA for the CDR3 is TGTGCCACCAGCAGGGGGTCCAGCCAAGAGAACAAGCACTTC. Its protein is CATSRGSSQENKHF.